This T cell receptor (beta chain) came from a study of T cell repertoires in cytomegalovirus infection (dated by TCRdb to between 2018 and 2021). A note on the overall study: Peptide stimulations targeted recently identified HLA-C-restricted CMV epitopes, whose presentation resists viral immunomodulation, together with well-studied HLA-B-restricted epitopes. The HLA type of each donor mattered for the analysis, because public TCR beta signatures pointed to carriage of CMV infection along with the matching HLA type. Study-wide findings and limitations: The ex vivo response was dominated by HLA-C-restricted CMV-specific TCR beta clonotypes, and the single most frequent clonotype in two of eight donors was supplied by these HLA-C-restricted clonotypes. Carriers of CMV infection plus the relevant HLA type were discriminated by the cumulative frequency of public TCR beta family members in the study cohort and in an independent roughly 400-donor cohort.

TCRdb records Illumina HiSeq 1500 as the sequencer. The public sequencing data were trimmed at Q25 with fastp and processed into clonotypes with MiXCR by TCRdb, which kept only in-frame beta chains. Every distinct CDR3 protein forms one entry, paired with its most common genes and DNA. The sample table records about 160,000 distinct CDR3 sequences; roughly a fifth of these occur just once. The ten largest clonotypes hold roughly 25% of the sample. Interpreted using the paper, the treatment or condition label stands for: in vitro stimulation with specific CMV peptide epitopes to enrich CMV-specific T cells. As concerns this clonotype: Its antigen is still unknown. No much larger clonotype is one base removed from it; base qualities were not supplied.

This clonotype was obtained from a human donor in good health (CMV status not recorded). Some clones in this sample may be carry-over from other donors' samples. The input for sequencing was CD8+ T cells from cultured PBMCs, taken from culture after CMV antigen stimulation.

CDR3 loop: CASGPLAYEQYF. The sequenced DNA is TGTGCCAGCGGTCCCCTAGCGTACGAGCAGTACTTC. This chain joins TRBV7-2 to TRBJ2-7; a tentative D match to TRBD2 spans 6 bases. Between the V and J ends, shortened by 8 bases and 4 bases respectively, the junction contains 12 bases. CDR1 is given as SGHTA and CDR2 as FQGNSA, both from the germline V gene. The CDR3, from cysteine to phenylalanine, totals 12 residues. Left in the record is the CDR3 DNA by itself, 36 bases read in frame from the first base.